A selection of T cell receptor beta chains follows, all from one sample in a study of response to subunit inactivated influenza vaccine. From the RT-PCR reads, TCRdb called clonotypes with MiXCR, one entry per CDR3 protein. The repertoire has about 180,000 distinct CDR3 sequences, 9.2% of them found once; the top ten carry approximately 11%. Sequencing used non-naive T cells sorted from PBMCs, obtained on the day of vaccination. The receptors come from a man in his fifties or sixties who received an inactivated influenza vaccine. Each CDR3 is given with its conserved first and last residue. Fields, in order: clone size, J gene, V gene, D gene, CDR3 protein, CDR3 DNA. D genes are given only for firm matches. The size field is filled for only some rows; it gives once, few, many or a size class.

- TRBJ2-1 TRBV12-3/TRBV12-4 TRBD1 CASSQGAEQFF TGTGCCAGCAGCCAGGGGGCTGAGCAGTTCTTC
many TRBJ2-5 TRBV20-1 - CSAKAGVETQYF TGCAGTGCTAAGGCAGGGGTAGAGACCCAGTACTTC
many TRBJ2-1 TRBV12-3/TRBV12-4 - CASSSKTRDGSNEQFF TGTGCCAGCAGCTCGAAAACCCGGGACGGTTCCAATGAGCAGTTCTTC
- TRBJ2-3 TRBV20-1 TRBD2 CSATPPLARASGGVSFTDTQYF TGCAGTGCTACCCCTCCTTTAGCCAGGGCTAGCGGGGGGGTGTCATTCACAGATACGCAGTATTTT
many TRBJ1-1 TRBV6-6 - CASRQGLNTEAFF TGTGCCAGCAGACAGGGACTGAACACTGAAGCTTTCTTT
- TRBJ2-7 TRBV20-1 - CSAERQTYEQYF TGCAGTGCTGAAAGACAGACCTACGAGCAGTACTTC
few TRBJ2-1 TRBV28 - CASSSTKLTSYNEQFF TGTGCCAGCAGTTCGACCAAATTGACATCTTACAATGAGCAGTTCTTC
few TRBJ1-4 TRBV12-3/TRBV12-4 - CASSLEGLTGKLFF TGTGCCAGCAGTTTAGAGGGACTTACGGGAAAACTGTTTTTT
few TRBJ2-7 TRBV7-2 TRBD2 CASSLETSGFYEQYF TGTGCCAGCAGCTTAGAAACTAGCGGGTTCTACGAGCAGTACTTC
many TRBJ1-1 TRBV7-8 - CASSPITGNTEAFF TGTGCCAGCAGCCCGATTACGGGAAACACTGAAGCTTTCTTT
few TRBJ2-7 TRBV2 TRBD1 CASTYKEILGQGVPYEQYF TGTGCCAGCACCTATAAAGAGATATTGGGACAGGGAGTCCCCTACGAGCAGTACTTC
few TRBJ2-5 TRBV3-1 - CASSLDVGGETQYF TGTGCCAGCAGCCTCGATGTCGGGGGAGAGACCCAGTACTTC
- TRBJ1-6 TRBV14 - CASSRTTGTNSPLHF TGTGCCAGCAGCCGAACGACAGGAACTAATTCACCCCTCCACTTT